The 26 T cell receptor beta chains below were found in one sample sequenced in a study of spatial heterogeneity in lung cancer. MiXCR, run by TCRdb on the 5' RACE reads, gives a single entry per CDR3 protein. The sample includes approximately 40,000 distinct CDR3 sequences, about 5% of them seen just once. Specified time point: sample taken at primary tumor resection. The sample here was PBMCs, taken at surgery. These receptor sequences come from a female donor with early-stage non-small cell lung cancer.

At least ten counts were recorded for this clonotype. The chain couples TRBV5-1 to TRBJ2-5; 9 positions match TRBD1. This CDR3 region has 16 residues. The V gene's germline CDR1 is SGHRS and CDR2 YFSETQ. V shed 2 bases, J shed 0 bases, and the junction held 5 bases outside the gene matches. The CDR3 is CASSFGTGGYQETQYF. In DNA form, the CDR3 reads TGCGCCAGCAGCTTCGGAACAGGGGGCTACCAAGAGACCCAGTACTTC.

This clonotype was detected a few times. The rearrangement joins TRBV20-1 to TRBJ2-3; D not certain. V shed 5 bases and J shed 5 bases, with 20 bases lying between them. The V gene's germline CDR1 is DFQATT and CDR2 SNEGSKA (reference sequence). The CDR3 spans 15 residues. The CDR3 protein is CSARQSGRSGDTQYF. In nucleotides, the CDR3 is TGCAGTGCTCGCCAATCAGGACGTTCCGGAGATACGCAGTATTTT.

This clonotype showed up many times. The V call is TRBV2, the J call TRBJ1-1, with D unclear. V dropped 2 bases and J dropped 1 base, with 11 bases sitting between them. CDR1 and CDR2 from the germline V gene are SNHLY and FYNNEI. The CDR3 has 15 amino acids. The CDR3 region is CASSEFVVQNTEAFF. As DNA, the CDR3 is TGTGCCAGCAGTGAATTCGTCGTACAGAACACTGAAGCTTTCTTT.

This clonotype occurred many times. The J gene is TRBJ2-7, the V gene TRBV2; 9 bases match TRBD2. CDR3 length: 16 residues. Germline V gene data show CDR1 as SNHLY and CDR2 as FYNNEI. V lost 2 bases to trimming and J lost 2 bases; unmatched junction nucleotides: 7. CDR3 sequence reads: CASSEMAGGPPYEQYF. CDR3 coding DNA: TGTGCCAGCAGTGAAATGGCGGGGGGGCCGCCCTACGAGCAGTACTTC.

V and J are TRBV5-1 and TRBJ1-5; D perhaps matches TRBD1 (6 bases). Germline lookup yields CDR1 SGHRS and CDR2 YFSETQ. Deletions cut 5 bases from V and 5 bases from J, with 17 bases between. The length of the CDR3 is 15 residues. The CDR3: CASSLMEQGYQPQHF. The CDR3 nucleotides are TGCGCCAGCAGTCTGATGGAACAGGGATATCAGCCCCAGCATTTT.

This clonotype showed up just a few times. The gene calls are TRBV3-1 and TRBJ2-5, with TRBD2 matching over 13 bases. The CDR3 loop spans 16 amino acids. Germline V gene data show CDR1 as LGHDT and CDR2 as YNNKEL (reference sequence). Trimming cost V 6 bases and J 1 base; bases outside gene matches: 5. CDR3 bases: TGTGCCAGCAGGCGTACTAGCGGGGGGGGCCAAGAGACCCAGTACTTC. Translation: CASRRTSGGGQETQYF.

This clonotype showed up just a few times. V is TRBV19 and J is TRBJ2-2; 7 nucleotides match TRBD1. V shed 5 bases and J 4 bases; nucleotides not matched to a gene: 1. The CDR3 loop spans 13 amino acids. Per the germline V gene, CDR1 is LNHDA and CDR2 is SQIVND (reference sequence). The CDR3 DNA is TGTGCCAGTAGTTACAGGGGCACCGGGGAGCTGTTTTTT. Encoded protein: CASSYRGTGELFF.

This clonotype was observed many times. The CDR3: CASSERLKNSPLHF. In DNA form, the CDR3 reads TGTGCCAGCAGTGAAAGGTTAAAGAATTCACCCCTCCACTTT. The J gene is TRBJ1-6, the V gene TRBV25-1; D is unresolved. The V end lost 2 bases, the J end lost 7 bases, and 9 bases lay between the germline ends. CDR1 and CDR2 from the germline V gene are MGHDK and SYGVNS. The CDR3 contains 14 residues. The full variable domain, with the rest looked up from reference TRBV25-1 and TRBJ1-6, is EADIYQTPRYLVIGTGKKITLECSQTMGHDKMYWYQQDPGMELHLIHYSYGVNSTEKGDLSSESTVSRIRTEHFPLTLESARPSHTSQYLCASSERLKNSPLHFGNGTRLTVT.

This clonotype was found many times. The J gene is TRBJ1-1, the V gene TRBV2; weak D call: TRBD1 (5 bases). CDR3 length: 13 residues. The germline V gene encodes CDR1 SNHLY and CDR2 FYNNEI. The germline V and J ends were trimmed by 7 bases and 7 bases, with 16 bases remaining between them. CDR3 amino acids: CASNLPPGVEAFF. The DNA for the CDR3 is TGTGCCAGCAACTTACCCCCGGGGGTTGAAGCTTTCTTT.

This clonotype was seen many times. The chain combines TRBV30 with TRBJ2-3, with D perhaps matching TRBD2 (5 bases). This CDR3 comprises 14 residues. Looked up from germline, CDR1 is GTSNPN and CDR2 is SVGIG (reference sequence). Between the trimmed V and J ends, which lost 4 bases and 6 bases, there was a span of 17 bases. CDR3 residues: CAWTDGPGSDTQYF. The DNA for the CDR3 is TGTGCCTGGACCGACGGCCCGGGATCGGATACGCAGTATTTT. Variable domain in full (rest from reference TRBV30 and TRBJ2-3): SQTIHQWPATLVQPVGSPLSLECTVEGTSNPNLYWYRQAAGRGLQLLFYSVGIGQISSEVPQNLSASRPQDRQFILSSKKLLLSDSGFYLCAWTDGPGSDTQYFGPGTRLTVL.

This clonotype was seen ten or more times. The J gene is TRBJ1-6, the V gene TRBV2; maybe TRBD1 (6 bases). The germline gives CDR1 SNHLY, CDR2 FYNNEI. Trimming shortened V by 6 bases and J by 4 bases, and 10 bases separated the two germline ends. This CDR3 comprises 14 residues. The CDR3 DNA sequence: TGTGCCAGCAGCCAGGGGCTTTATAATTCACCCCTCCACTTT. It codes for CASSQGLYNSPLHF.

This chain links TRBV28 with TRBJ2-7; tentative D call: TRBD1 (6 bases). CDR3 length: 12 residues. Trimming shortened V by 2 bases and J by 6 bases, and 8 bases separated the two germline ends. Germline lookup yields CDR1 MDHEN and CDR2 SYDVKM. The CDR3 sequence is CASSLTGIEQYF. CDR3 DNA sequence: TGTGCCAGCAGTTTAACAGGGATCGAGCAGTACTTC.

Ten or more counts support this clonotype. The chain joins TRBV3-1 to TRBJ1-6; 7 bases agree with TRBD1. Germline assignment: CDR1 LGHDT and CDR2 YNNKEL (reference sequence). V shed 1 base and J 13 bases; nucleotides not matched to a gene: 19. This CDR3 has 18 residues. CDR3 in amino acids: CASSQGGLLDRPPSPLHF. The CDR3 nucleotides read TGTGCCAGCAGCCAAGGAGGGTTGTTGGACAGGCCGCCTAGTCCCCTCCACTTT.

J is TRBJ1-6 and V is TRBV7-9; D perhaps matches TRBD1 (6 bases). CDR1 is SEHNR, CDR2 FQNEAQ, per germline (reference sequence). Trimming stripped 5 bases from V and 10 bases from J, with 15 bases between. The CDR3 has 14 residues. For the CDR3, the DNA is TGTGCCAGCAGCCAGGAGGGGGATCGGTCACCCCTCCACTTT. Its translation: CASSQEGDRSPLHF.

This clonotype was observed at least ten times. This chain connects TRBV7-8 to TRBJ1-3, with D possibly matching TRBD1 (6 bases). This CDR3 is 14 amino acids long. V gave up 5 bases and J gave up 0 bases, with 8 bases separating them. Germline assignment: CDR1 SGHVS and CDR2 FQNEAQ. The CDR3 region is CASSLRGSGNTIYF. For the CDR3, the DNA is TGTGCCAGCAGCCTCAGGGGCTCTGGAAACACCATATATTTT.

Many counts were recorded for this clonotype. The rearrangement joins TRBV7-2 to TRBJ1-4, with D possibly matching TRBD1 (6 bases). Between the trimmed V and J ends, which lost 1 base and 4 bases, there was a span of 16 bases. This CDR3 contains 17 residues. Germline V gene lookup returns CDR1 SGHTA and CDR2 FQGNSA. CDR3 in amino acids: CASSLVATGSYNEKLFF. DNA for the CDR3: TGTGCCAGCAGCTTAGTGGCCACAGGGAGCTATAATGAAAAACTGTTTTTT.

The chain has TRBV19 and TRBJ1-5; D not certain. This CDR3 contains 14 residues. Germline-derived CDR1 and CDR2 are LNHDA and SQIVND (reference sequence). The V and J ends lost 3 bases and 0 bases respectively, with 6 bases between them. The CDR3 region has the DNA TGTGCCAGTAGTATGGTAGCTAGCAATCAGCCCCAGCATTTT. It yields the protein CASSMVASNQPQHF. The full variable domain, with the rest looked up from reference TRBV19 and TRBJ1-5, is DGGITQSPKYLFRKEGQNVTLSCEQNLNHDAMYWYRQDPGQGLRLIYYSQIVNDFQKGDIAEGYSVSREKKESFPLTVTSAQKNPTAFYLCASSMVASNQPQHFGDGTRLSIL.

The rearrangement links TRBV6-2 or TRBV6-3 to TRBJ1-1; D gene ambiguous. Deletions cut 3 bases from V and 3 bases from J, with 26 bases between. In germline, CDR1 is MNHEY, CDR2 SVGEGT. This CDR3 is 19 amino acids long. The CDR3 DNA reads TGTGCCAGCAGTTATCCAGAGGGAGATCTTTTATCGGGGTACACTGAAGCTTTCTTT. Its protein product is CASSYPEGDLLSGYTEAFF.

There are many counts of this clonotype. The CDR3: CAISESEGRRTSYEQYF. The DNA for the CDR3 is TGTGCCATCAGTGAGTCAGAGGGGAGACGGACCTCCTACGAGCAGTACTTC. This chain links TRBV10-3 with TRBJ2-7, with D perhaps TRBD1 or TRBD2 (5 bases each). Germline V lookup: CDR1 ENHRY, CDR2 SYGVKD. This CDR3 is 17 amino acids long. Between the trimmed V and J ends, which lost 0 bases and 0 bases, there was a span of 15 bases.

This clonotype was observed at least ten times. The rearrangement joins TRBV5-6 to TRBJ2-2; TRBD1 aligns across 7 bases. With 7 bases clipped from V and 2 bases from J, the junction kept 5 bases outside the gene matches. Germline V gene lookup returns CDR1 SGHDT and CDR2 YYEEEE. This CDR3 contains 14 residues. CDR3 nucleotides: TGTGCCAGCGCCGGGGACAGAAACACCGGGGAGCTGTTTTTT. This gives the protein CASAGDRNTGELFF. The full variable domain, with the rest looked up from reference TRBV5-6 and TRBJ2-2, is DAGVTQSPTHLIKTRGQQVTLRCSPKSGHDTVSWYQQALGQGPQFIFQYYEEEERQRGNFPDRFSGHQFPNYSSELNVNALLLGDSALYLCASAGDRNTGELFFGEGSRLTVL.

The CDR3 DNA reads TGTGCCAGCAGCTTAAGCCTTGGGGTCCAAGAGACCCAGTACTTC. This gives the protein CASSLSLGVQETQYF. The rearrangement joins TRBV7-9 to TRBJ2-5; unclear D gene. There are 15 residues in the CDR3. V was clipped by 2 bases and J by 1 base, with 11 bases between them. Germline values: CDR1 SEHNR, CDR2 FQNEAQ (reference sequence).

This clonotype was counted many times. This chain uses TRBV7-9 with TRBJ2-1; the D gene could be TRBD1 or TRBD2 (5 bases each). V was shortened by 3 bases and J by 7 bases, with 16 bases between the two germline ends. In germline, CDR1 is SEHNR, CDR2 FQNEAQ (reference sequence). CDR3 length equals 15 residues. The CDR3 DNA reads TGTGCCAGCAGCTTGGGCCCCGGGGACCCGAATGAGCAGTTCTTC. This gives the protein CASSLGPGDPNEQFF.

The chain has TRBV4-1 and TRBJ2-5; tentatively, D is TRBD1 or TRBD2 (5 bases each). Germline lookup yields CDR1 MGHRA and CDR2 YSYEKL. The V end was cut by 1 base, the J end by 6 bases, with 15 bases between. This CDR3 comprises 15 residues. CDR3 amino acids: CASSQGWGSLQTQYF. CDR3 DNA sequence: TGCGCCAGCAGCCAAGGATGGGGGAGTCTGCAGACCCAGTACTTC.

This clonotype has at least ten counts. The genes are TRBV9 and TRBJ2-2; D perhaps matches TRBD2 (6 bases). Trimming left V 3 bases short and J 1 base short, with 16 bases between. The CDR3 is made up of 17 amino acids. Germline V gives CDR1 SGDLS, CDR2 YYNGEE. The chain's CDR3 is CASSGTFGRGNTGELFF. DNA for the CDR3: TGTGCCAGCAGCGGGACTTTTGGGCGGGGGAACACCGGGGAGCTGTTTTTT.

The chain has TRBV2 and TRBJ1-2; 11 nucleotides align to TRBD1. CDR1 and CDR2 from the germline V gene are SNHLY and FYNNEI. This CDR3 region has 14 residues. V dropped 7 bases and J dropped 5; count of bases not matched to a gene: 6. The CDR3 nucleotides read TGTGCCAGCACTCCGGACAGGGGGCTGTATGGCTACACCTTC. Amino acid sequence: CASTPDRGLYGYTF. Supplemented by reference TRBV2 and TRBJ1-2, the full variable domain reads EPEVTQTPSHQVTQMGQEVILRCVPISNHLYFYWYRQILGQKVEFLVSFYNNEISEKSEIFDDQFSVERPDGSNFTLKIRSTKLEDSAMYFCASTPDRGLYGYTFGSGTRLTVV.

There are a few counts of this clonotype. The chain carries TRBV5-1 and TRBJ2-3; D might be TRBD1 (6 bases). V gave up 4 bases and J gave up 4 bases, with 13 bases separating them. Per the germline V gene, CDR1 is SGHRS and CDR2 is YFSETQ. This CDR3 spans 14 amino acids. DNA for the CDR3: TGCGCCAGCAGCAGGATTGGGGGCCCAGATACGCAGTATTTT. It codes for CASSRIGGPDTQYF.